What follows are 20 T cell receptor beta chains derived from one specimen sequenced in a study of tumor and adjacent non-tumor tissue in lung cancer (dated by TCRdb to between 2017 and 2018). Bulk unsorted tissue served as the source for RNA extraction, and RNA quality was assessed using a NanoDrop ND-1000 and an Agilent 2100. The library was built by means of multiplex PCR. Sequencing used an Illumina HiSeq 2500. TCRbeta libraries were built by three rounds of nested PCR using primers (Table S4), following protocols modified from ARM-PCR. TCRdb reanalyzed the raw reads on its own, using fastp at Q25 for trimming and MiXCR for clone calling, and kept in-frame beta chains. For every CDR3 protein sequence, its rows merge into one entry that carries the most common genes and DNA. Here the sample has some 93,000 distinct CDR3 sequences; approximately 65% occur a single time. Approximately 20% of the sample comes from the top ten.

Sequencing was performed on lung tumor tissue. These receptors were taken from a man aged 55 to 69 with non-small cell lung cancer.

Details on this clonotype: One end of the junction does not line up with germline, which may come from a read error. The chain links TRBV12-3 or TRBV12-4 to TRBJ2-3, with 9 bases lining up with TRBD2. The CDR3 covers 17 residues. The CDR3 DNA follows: TGTGCCAGCAGCTCTGCCGGGACTAGCAGGAACACAGATACTCAGTATTTT. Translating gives CASSSAGTSRNTDTQYF.

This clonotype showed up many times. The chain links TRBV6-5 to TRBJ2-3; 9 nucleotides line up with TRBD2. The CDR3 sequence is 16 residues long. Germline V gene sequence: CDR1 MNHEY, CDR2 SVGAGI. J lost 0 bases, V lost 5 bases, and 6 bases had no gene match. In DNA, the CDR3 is TGTGCCAGCAGTGCGACTAGCGGCAGTAGCACAGATACGCAGTATTTT. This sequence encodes CASSATSGSSTDTQYF.

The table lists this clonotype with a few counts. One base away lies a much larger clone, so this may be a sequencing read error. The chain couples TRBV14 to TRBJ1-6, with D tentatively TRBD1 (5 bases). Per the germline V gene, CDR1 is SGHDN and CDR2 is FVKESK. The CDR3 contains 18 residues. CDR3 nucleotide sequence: TGTGCCTGCAGCCACAGACCGGGACCCCGAGCCTATAATTCACCCCTCCACTTT. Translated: CACSHRPGPRAYNSPLHF.

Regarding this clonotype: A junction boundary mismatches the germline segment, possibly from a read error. The CDR3 nucleotides are TGTGCCAACAGTACTCTATCAGGGTGGGCTGAGCAGTTCTTC. It encodes CANSTLSGWAEQFF. The chain has TRBV6-6 and TRBJ2-1; perhaps TRBD1 as D (5 bases). Germline V lookup: CDR1 MNHNY, CDR2 SVGAGI (reference sequence). There are 14 residues in the CDR3.

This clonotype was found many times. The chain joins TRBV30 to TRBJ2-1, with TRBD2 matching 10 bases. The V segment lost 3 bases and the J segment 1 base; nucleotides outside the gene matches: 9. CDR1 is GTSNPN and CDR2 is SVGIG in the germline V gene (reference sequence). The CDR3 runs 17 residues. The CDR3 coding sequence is TGTGCCTGGAGCAAAACACAAGCGGGAGGGTCCTACAATGAGCAGTTCTTC. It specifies CAWSKTQAGGSYNEQFF.

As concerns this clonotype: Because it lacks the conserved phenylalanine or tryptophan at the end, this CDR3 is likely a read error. The CDR3 reads CASSEGTGESNEQFL. CDR3 DNA sequence: TGTGCCAGCAGTGAGGGGACAGGGGAATCCAATGAGCAGTTCCTC. The rearrangement links TRBV6-1 to TRBJ2-1; 10 nucleotides agree with TRBD1. V lost 3 bases, J lost 6 bases, and 5 bases stayed unmatched. This CDR3 comprises 15 residues. Germline CDR1 reads MNHNS; CDR2 reads SASEGT.

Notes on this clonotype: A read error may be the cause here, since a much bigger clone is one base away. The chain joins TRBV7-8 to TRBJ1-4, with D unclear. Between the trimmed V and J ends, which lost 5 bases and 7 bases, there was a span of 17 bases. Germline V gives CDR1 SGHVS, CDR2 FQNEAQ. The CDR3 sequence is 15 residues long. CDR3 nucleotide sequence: TGTGCCAGCAGCCCCCTCCCGGGGATTACTGAAAAACTGTTTTTT. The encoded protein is CASSPLPGITEKLFF.

The DNA for the CDR3 is TGTGCCAGCAGCTTCACAGGAACAAGAATAATGAACACTGAAGCTTTCTTT. This translates into CASSFTGTRIMNTEAFF. The chain couples TRBV5-6 to TRBJ1-1; maybe TRBD1 (5 bases). Germline lookup yields CDR1 SGHDT and CDR2 YYEEEE. Trimming took off 2 bases at V and 0 bases at J, with 17 bases between the two ends. The CDR3 is 17 residues long. Using reference TRBV5-6 and TRBJ1-1 for the parts outside the CDR3, the full variable domain is DAGVTQSPTHLIKTRGQQVTLRCSPKSGHDTVSWYQQALGQGPQFIFQYYEEEERQRGNFPDRFSGHQFPNYSSELNVNALLLGDSALYLCASSFTGTRIMNTEAFFGQGTRLTVV.

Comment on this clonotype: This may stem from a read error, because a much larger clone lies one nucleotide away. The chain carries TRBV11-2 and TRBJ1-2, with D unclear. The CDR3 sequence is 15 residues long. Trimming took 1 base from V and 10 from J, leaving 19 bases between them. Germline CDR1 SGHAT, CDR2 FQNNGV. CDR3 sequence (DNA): TGTGCCAGCAGCTTAGGAGCGATTGAGGGTAGTGTCTACACCTTC. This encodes CASSLGAIEGSVYTF.

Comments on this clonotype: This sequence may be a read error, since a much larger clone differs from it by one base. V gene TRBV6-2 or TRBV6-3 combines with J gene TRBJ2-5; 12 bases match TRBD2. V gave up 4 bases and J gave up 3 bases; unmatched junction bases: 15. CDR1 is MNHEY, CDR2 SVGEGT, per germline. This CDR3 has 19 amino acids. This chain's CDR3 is CASSLAASGRAELEETQYF. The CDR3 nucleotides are TGTGCCAGCAGTTTGGCGGCTAGCGGGAGGGCCGAGCTCGAAGAGACCCAGTACTTC.

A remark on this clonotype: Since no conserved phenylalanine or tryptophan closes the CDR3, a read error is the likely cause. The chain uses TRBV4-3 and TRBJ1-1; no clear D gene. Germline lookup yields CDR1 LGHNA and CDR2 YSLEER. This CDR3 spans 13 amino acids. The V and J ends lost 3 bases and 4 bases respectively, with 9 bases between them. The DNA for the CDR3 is TGCGCCAGCAGCCAGGATCAGGCCACTGAAGCTTTCTCT. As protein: CASSQDQATEAFS.

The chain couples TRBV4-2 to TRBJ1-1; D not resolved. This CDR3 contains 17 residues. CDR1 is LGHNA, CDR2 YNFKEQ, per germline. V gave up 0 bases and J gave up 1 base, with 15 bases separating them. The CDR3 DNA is TGTGCCAGCAGCCAAGATCACGTCAGAGGGAAGAACACTGAAGCTTTCTTT. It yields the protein CASSQDHVRGKNTEAFF.

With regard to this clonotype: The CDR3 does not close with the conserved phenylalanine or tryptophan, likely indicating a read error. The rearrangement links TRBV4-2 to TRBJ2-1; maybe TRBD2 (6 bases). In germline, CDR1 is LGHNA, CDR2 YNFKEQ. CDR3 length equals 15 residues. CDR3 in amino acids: CVSSQGSGTYNEQFI. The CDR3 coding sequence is TGTGTCAGCAGCCAAGGTAGCGGTACCTACAATGAGCAGTTCATC.

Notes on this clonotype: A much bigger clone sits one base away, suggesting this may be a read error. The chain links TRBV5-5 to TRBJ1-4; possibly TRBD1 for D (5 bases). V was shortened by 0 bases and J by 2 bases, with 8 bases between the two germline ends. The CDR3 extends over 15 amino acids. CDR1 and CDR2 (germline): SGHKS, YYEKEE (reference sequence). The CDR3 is CASSLGGVTNEKLFF. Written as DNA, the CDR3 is TGTGCCAGCAGCTTGGGGGGCGTCACTAATGAAAAACTGTTTTTT.

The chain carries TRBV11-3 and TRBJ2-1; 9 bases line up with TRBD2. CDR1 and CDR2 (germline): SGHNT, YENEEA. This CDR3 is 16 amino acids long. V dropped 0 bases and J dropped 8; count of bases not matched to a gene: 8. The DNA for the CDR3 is TGTGCCAGCAGCTTAGAGACTAGCGGACCGGGGGATGAGCAGTTCTTC. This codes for CASSLETSGPGDEQFF.

CDR3 sequence (DNA): TGTGCCAGCTCACAAGACAGGGGTGAAGCTTTCTTT. It encodes CASSQDRGEAFF. The genes are TRBV2 and TRBJ1-1, with TRBD1 matching 8 bases. Germline V lookup: CDR1 SNHLY, CDR2 FYNNEI. With V trimmed by 8 bases and J by 7 bases, 6 bases remained unmatched. The CDR3 runs 12 residues.

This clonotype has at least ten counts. The DNA for the CDR3 is TGTGCCAGCAGCTTAGAGAATTTAGGGGGGAGCTCTGGGGCCAACGTCCTGACTTTC. It codes for CASSLENLGGSSGANVLTF. The V and J genes are TRBV11-3 and TRBJ2-6; D possibly uses TRBD1 or TRBD2 (6 bases each). V gave up 0 bases and J gave up 0 bases, with 15 bases separating them. This CDR3 has 19 amino acids. Germline V gene data show CDR1 as SGHNT and CDR2 as YENEEA.

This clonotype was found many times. The CDR3 is CSAGQTGELFF. The CDR3, as DNA: TGCAGCGCCGGACAAACCGGGGAGCTGTTTTTT. The chain carries TRBV29-1 and TRBJ2-2, with D perhaps matching TRBD1 (5 bases). Trimming removed 7 bases from V and 5 bases from J, with 8 bases in between. CDR1 is SQVTM and CDR2 is ANQGSEA in the germline V gene. The CDR3 covers 11 residues.

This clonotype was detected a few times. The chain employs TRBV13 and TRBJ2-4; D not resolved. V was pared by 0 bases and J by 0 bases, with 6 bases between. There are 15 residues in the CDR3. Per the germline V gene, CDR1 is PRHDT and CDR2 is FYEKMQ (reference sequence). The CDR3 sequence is CASSLGAGAKNIQYF. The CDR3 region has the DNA TGTGCCAGCAGCTTAGGGGCAGGAGCCAAAAACATTCAGTACTTC.

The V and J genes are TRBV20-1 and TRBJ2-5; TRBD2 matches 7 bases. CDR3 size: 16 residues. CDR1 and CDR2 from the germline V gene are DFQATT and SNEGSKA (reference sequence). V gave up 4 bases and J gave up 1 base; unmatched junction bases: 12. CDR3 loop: CSATSLAGDLQETQYF. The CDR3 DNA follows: TGCAGTGCTACTTCGCTTGCGGGGGACCTCCAAGAGACCCAGTACTTC.